This TCR beta chain was recovered during a study of blood T cell repertoires in COVID-19. Overall study: Samples representing acute and convalescent COVID-19 were sourced from the United States, Italy and Spain. PBMCs, B-cell-depleted T cells, or T cells provided the cDNA or gDNA that made up the material.

Authors' analysis steps: Counts of nucleated cells, estimated from reference gene primer amplification, were obtained. Profiled with immunoSEQ multiplex PCR; TCRdb holds only in-frame clones, not every one. Clone size and the V and J calls come from that table; the DNA yielded D and trimming. The sample yields fewer than 450,000 clones, 90% to 95% seen once. The trim removed 1 base at V and 7 bases at J, leaving 9 bases unmatched. This CDR3 spans 16 amino acids. From germline, CDR1 is SGHNT and CDR2 YENEEA. The source of this sequence is a woman aged 18-29 years who had recovered from COVID-19. The chain recombines TRBV11-3 with TRBJ2-4, with 8 positions matching TRBD1. Material for sequencing was peripheral blood. CDR3 region: CASSLGSGGYGNIQYF. CDR3 in DNA: TGTGCCAGCAGCTTAGGTTCAGGGGGCTATGGGAACATTCAGTACTTC.